This TCR beta chain came from a study of T cell responses to AZD1222 COVID-19 vaccine. Here immunoSEQ multiplex PCR was the method, and the copy in TCRdb shows in-frame clones only, minus some. The profile shows over 100,000 clones, 90% of them singletons. The sequence was collected from an adult in good health. Sequencing used peripheral blood, obtained on day 0 of AZD1222 vaccination.

The CDR3 bases are TGTGCCAGCAGTTATGGGGGGCCGGGCTATGGCTACACCTTC. It encodes CASSYGGPGYGYTF. V and J are TRBV6-2 or TRBV6-3 and TRBJ1-2, with TRBD1 as a possible D gene (6 bases). Trimming cost V 3 bases and J 4 bases, with 12 bases left between them. Germline values: CDR1 MNHEY, CDR2 SVGEGT. The CDR3 length is 14 residues.